The 18 T cell receptor beta chains given below trace back to one sample, sequenced in a study of blood T cell repertoires in COVID-19. Profiled with immunoSEQ multiplex PCR; TCRdb holds only in-frame clones, not every one. The data show approximately 82,000 clones, around 92% seen once. Input material: peripheral blood. These receptors originate from a woman in her sixties or seventies with active COVID-19.

The chain employs TRBV4-1 and TRBJ1-2; weak D call: TRBD1 (5 bases). Germline V CDR1 and CDR2: MGHRA, YSYEKL. Between the trimmed V and J ends, which lost 0 bases and 8 bases, there was a span of 16 bases. This CDR3 contains 15 residues. CDR3 in amino acids: CASSQDFRGSGGYTF. CDR3 DNA sequence: TGCGCCAGCAGCCAAGATTTTCGGGGGAGTGGGGGCTACACCTTC.

This chain links TRBV9 with TRBJ1-6, with 7 bases lining up with TRBD1. This CDR3 spans 14 amino acids. Germline CDR1 and CDR2: SGDLS and YYNGEE. V lost 0 bases, J lost 10 bases, and 4 bases stayed unmatched. CDR3 region: CASSVEGGRSPLHF. CDR3 DNA: TGTGCCAGCAGCGTAGAAGGGGGCCGCTCACCCCTCCACTTT.

This clone occurred once. This chain links TRBV28 with TRBJ1-5; TRBD1 matches 11 bases. J was trimmed by 10 bases and V by 7 bases; bases with no gene match: 12. This CDR3 comprises 15 residues. Germline V CDR1 and CDR2: MDHEN, SYDVKM. The CDR3 DNA reads TGTGCCAGCACCTATGGGGGGGACAGGGGGGGACCCCAGCATTTT. Its translation is CASTYGGDRGGPQHF.

The chain combines TRBV30 with TRBJ1-6, with TRBD1 matching 7 bases. The CDR3 has 17 amino acids. V lost 7 bases to trimming and J lost 3 bases; unmatched junction nucleotides: 15. CDR1 is GTSNPN and CDR2 is SVGIG in the germline V gene (reference sequence). CDR3 protein: CAFWPHPGTDYNSPLHF. DNA of the CDR3: TGTGCCTTTTGGCCCCACCCAGGGACAGACTATAATTCACCCCTCCACTTT.

The chain has TRBV9 and TRBJ2-7; 7 bases match TRBD1. With V trimmed by 2 bases and J by 4 bases, 12 bases remained unmatched. This CDR3 has 16 amino acids. The germline V gene has CDR1 SGDLS and CDR2 YYNGEE. The CDR3: CASSVASGTEPYEQYF. The CDR3 DNA reads as TGTGCCAGCAGCGTCGCCTCCGGGACAGAACCTTACGAGCAGTACTTC.

The chain recombines TRBV4-3 with TRBJ1-5; no clear D. CDR1 and CDR2 (germline): LGHNA, YSLEER. The V gene lost 4 bases and the J gene lost 0 bases, with 10 bases spanning the gap. The CDR3 is 15 amino acids. Here the CDR3 reads CASSLESGSNQPQHF. Written as DNA, the CDR3 is TGCGCCAGCAGCCTGGAATCGGGTAGCAATCAGCCCCAGCATTTT.

In its sample, this clone was seen once. This rearrangement joins TRBV5-4 to TRBJ1-2; 8 positions agree with TRBD1. J lost 7 bases, V lost 5 bases, and 7 bases had no gene match. CDR1 is SGHNT, CDR2 YYREEE, per germline (reference sequence). The CDR3 is 13 residues long. The CDR3: CASSWTGTGGYTF. CDR3 in DNA: TGTGCCAGCAGTTGGACAGGGACTGGTGGCTACACCTTC.

V and J are TRBV27 and TRBJ1-5; TRBD1 aligns across 9 bases. J lost 9 bases, V lost 6 bases, and 9 bases had no gene match. Looked up from germline, CDR1 is MNHEY and CDR2 is SMNVEV (reference sequence). The CDR3 runs 14 residues. This chain's CDR3 is CASSPGQGFRPQHF. The CDR3 nucleotides read TGTGCCAGCAGCCCGGGACAGGGCTTTCGGCCCCAGCATTTT.

The chain joins TRBV19 to TRBJ2-1, with 13 bases fitting TRBD2. V lost 5 bases, J lost 2 bases, and 3 bases stayed unmatched. This CDR3 comprises 16 residues. Germline V gene lookup returns CDR1 LNHDA and CDR2 SQIVND (reference sequence). CDR3 DNA: TGTGCCAGTAGTGGGGGACTAGCGGGGACCTACAATGAGCAGTTCTTC. As protein: CASSGGLAGTYNEQFF.

The genes are TRBV2 and TRBJ1-5; tentatively, D is TRBD1 (6 bases). The germline V and J ends were trimmed by 6 bases and 1 base, with 13 bases remaining between them. The CDR3 covers 15 residues. CDR1 and CDR2 (germline): SNHLY, FYNNEI. The CDR3 DNA follows: TGTGCCAGCAGCGTCGGGCAGGGGAGCAATCAGCCCCAGCATTTT. Amino acids: CASSVGQGSNQPQHF.

The rearrangement uses TRBV7-2 and TRBJ2-5; 8 nucleotides line up with TRBD2. Germline trimming cut 3 bases from V and 1 base from J; bases unmatched to any gene: 4. CDR1 and CDR2 from the germline V gene are SGHTA and FQGNSA. The CDR3 runs to 15 residues. Here the CDR3 DNA reads TGTGCCAGCAGCTTCCAGCGGGGGATCCAAGAGACCCAGTACTTC. Its translation: CASSFQRGIQETQYF.

The chain links TRBV4-1 to TRBJ2-3; D ambiguous. Germline values: CDR1 MGHRA, CDR2 YSYEKL. The germline V and J ends were trimmed by 0 bases and 2 bases, with 6 bases remaining between them. The CDR3 extends over 14 amino acids. For the CDR3, the DNA is TGCGCCAGCAGCCAAGATGGCACCACAGATACGCAGTATTTT. Its translation is CASSQDGTTDTQYF.

V usage is TRBV6-5 and J usage is TRBJ1-2; 7 nucleotides line up with TRBD1. The CDR3 consists of 14 residues. Germline V gene lookup returns CDR1 MNHEY and CDR2 SVGAGI. The ends lost 5 bases at V and 6 bases at J; junction bases unmatched: 9. The CDR3 bases are TGTGCCAGCAGTCAATCAGGGGGGTTCGATGGCTACACCTTC. This codes for CASSQSGGFDGYTF.

The chain has TRBV9 and TRBJ1-2; 7 positions match TRBD1. The J segment lost 3 bases and the V segment lost 2 bases, leaving 1 base of the junction unmatched. The CDR3 consists of 13 residues. From germline, CDR1 is SGDLS and CDR2 YYNGEE. The CDR3 region has the DNA TGTGCCAGCAGCGTGGGGACAGACTATGGCTACACCTTC. Translation gives CASSVGTDYGYTF. The full variable domain, completed using reference TRBV9 and TRBJ1-2, is DSGVTQTPKHLITATGQRVTLRCSPRSGDLSVYWYQQSLDQGLQFLIQYYNGEERAKGNILERFSAQQFPDLHSELNLSSLELGDSALYFCASSVGTDYGYTFGSGTRLTVV.

The J gene is TRBJ2-5, the V gene TRBV9; a possible D gene is TRBD2 (6 bases). With 3 bases removed from V and 4 bases from J, the gap between germline ends came to 13 bases. The CDR3 length is 14 residues. CDR1 is SGDLS, CDR2 YYNGEE, per germline. CDR3 protein: CASSGPQRAETQYF. CDR3 nucleotide sequence: TGTGCCAGCAGCGGCCCCCAGCGGGCAGAGACCCAGTACTTC.

V usage is TRBV28 and J usage is TRBJ2-2; possible D gene TRBD2, 6 bases. V was trimmed by 6 bases and J by 2 bases, leaving 13 bases between them. The CDR3 runs to 15 residues. Germline V gives CDR1 MDHEN, CDR2 SYDVKM. The CDR3 DNA sequence: TGTGCCAGCAGGTTGAGTAGCGGAAACACCGGGGAGCTGTTTTTT. Translation: CASRLSSGNTGELFF.

The chain joins TRBV10-3 to TRBJ2-7, with 8 nucleotides matching TRBD1. CDR3 length: 16 residues. J gave up 9 bases and V 2 bases, and 15 bases lay outside the gene matches. Germline V gives CDR1 ENHRY, CDR2 SYGVKD. The CDR3 sequence is CAISEGGQGRLVVQYF. The CDR3, as DNA: TGTGCCATCAGTGAGGGCGGACAGGGTAGGTTGGTCGTGCAGTACTTC.

The genes are TRBV9 and TRBJ2-3; TRBD2 agrees at 13 bases. J gave up 6 bases and V 0 bases, and 7 bases lay outside the gene matches. Per the germline V gene, CDR1 is SGDLS and CDR2 is YYNGEE. CDR3 length: 17 amino acids. The DNA of the CDR3 is TGTGCCAGCAGCGTAGGGGTTGGGACTAGCGGGGTTGATACGCAGTATTTT. Its protein is CASSVGVGTSGVDTQYF.